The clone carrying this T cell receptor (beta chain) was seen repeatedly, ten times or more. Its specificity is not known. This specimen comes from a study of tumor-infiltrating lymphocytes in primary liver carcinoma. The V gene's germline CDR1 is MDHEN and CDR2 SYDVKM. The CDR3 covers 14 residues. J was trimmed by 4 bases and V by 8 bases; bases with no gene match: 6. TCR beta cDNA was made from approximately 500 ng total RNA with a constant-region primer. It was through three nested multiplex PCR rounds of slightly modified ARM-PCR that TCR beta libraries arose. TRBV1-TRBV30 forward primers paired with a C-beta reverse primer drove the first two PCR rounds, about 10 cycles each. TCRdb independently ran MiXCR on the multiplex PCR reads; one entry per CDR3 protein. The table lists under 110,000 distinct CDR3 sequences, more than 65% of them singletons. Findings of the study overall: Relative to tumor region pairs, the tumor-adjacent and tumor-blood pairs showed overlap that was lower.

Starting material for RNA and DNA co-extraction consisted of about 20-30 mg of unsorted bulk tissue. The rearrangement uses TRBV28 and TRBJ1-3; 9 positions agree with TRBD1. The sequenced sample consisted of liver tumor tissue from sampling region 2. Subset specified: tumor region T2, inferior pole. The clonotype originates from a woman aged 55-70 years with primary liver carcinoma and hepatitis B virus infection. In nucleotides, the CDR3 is TGTGCCAGCGGGGGACAGGGCTTCGGAAACACCATATATTTT. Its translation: CASGGQGFGNTIYF.